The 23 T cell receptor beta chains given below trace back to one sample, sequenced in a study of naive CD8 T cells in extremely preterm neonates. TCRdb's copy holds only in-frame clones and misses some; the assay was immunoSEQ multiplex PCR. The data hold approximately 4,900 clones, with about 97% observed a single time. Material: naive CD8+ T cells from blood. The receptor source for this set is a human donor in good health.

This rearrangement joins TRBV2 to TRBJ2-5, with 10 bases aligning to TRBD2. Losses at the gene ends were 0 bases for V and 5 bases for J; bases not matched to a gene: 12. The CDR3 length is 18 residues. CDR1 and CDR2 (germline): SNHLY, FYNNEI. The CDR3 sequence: CASSEALGSGGPLETQYF. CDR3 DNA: TGTGCCAGCAGTGAAGCGCTTGGTAGCGGGGGGCCTTTGGAGACCCAGTACTTC.

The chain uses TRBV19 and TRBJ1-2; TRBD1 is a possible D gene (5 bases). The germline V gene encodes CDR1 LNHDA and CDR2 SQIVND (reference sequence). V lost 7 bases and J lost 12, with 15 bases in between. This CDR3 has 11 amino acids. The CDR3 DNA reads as TGTGCCAGTAATGCCCGGGGGTGGGACACCTTC. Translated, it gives CASNARGWDTF.

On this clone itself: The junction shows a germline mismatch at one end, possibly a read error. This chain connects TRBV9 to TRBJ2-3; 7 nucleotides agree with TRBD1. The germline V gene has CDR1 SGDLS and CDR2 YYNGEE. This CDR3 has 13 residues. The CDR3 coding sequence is TGTGCCAGCAGCGGAGGGGGCACGGATACGCAGTATTTT. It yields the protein CASSGGGTDTQYF.

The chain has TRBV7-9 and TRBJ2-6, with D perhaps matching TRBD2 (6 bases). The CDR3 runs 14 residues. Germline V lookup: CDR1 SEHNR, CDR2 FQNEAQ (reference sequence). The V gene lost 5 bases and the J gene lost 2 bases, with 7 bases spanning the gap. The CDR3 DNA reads TGTGCCAGCAGCCCGGGGGCTGGGGCCAACGTCCTGACTTTC. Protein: CASSPGAGANVLTF.

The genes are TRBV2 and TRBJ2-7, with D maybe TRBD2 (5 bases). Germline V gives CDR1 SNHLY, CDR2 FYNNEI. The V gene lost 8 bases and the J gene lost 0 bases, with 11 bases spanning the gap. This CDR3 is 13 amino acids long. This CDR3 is CASSTSLSYEQYF. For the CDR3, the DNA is TGTGCCAGCTCAACTAGTCTCTCCTACGAGCAGTACTTC.

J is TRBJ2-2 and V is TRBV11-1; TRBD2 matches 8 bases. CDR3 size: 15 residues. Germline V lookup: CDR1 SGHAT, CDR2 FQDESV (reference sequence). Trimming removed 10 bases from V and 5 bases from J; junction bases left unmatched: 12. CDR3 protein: CAISPREGRTGELFF. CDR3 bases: TGTGCCATTTCCCCCCGGGAGGGCCGGACCGGGGAGCTGTTTTTT.

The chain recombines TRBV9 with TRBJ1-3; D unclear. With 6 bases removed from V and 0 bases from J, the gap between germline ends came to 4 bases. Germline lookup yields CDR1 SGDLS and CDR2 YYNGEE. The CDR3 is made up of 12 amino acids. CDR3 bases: TGTGCCAGCATCCTCTCTGGAAACACCATATATTTT. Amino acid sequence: CASILSGNTIYF.

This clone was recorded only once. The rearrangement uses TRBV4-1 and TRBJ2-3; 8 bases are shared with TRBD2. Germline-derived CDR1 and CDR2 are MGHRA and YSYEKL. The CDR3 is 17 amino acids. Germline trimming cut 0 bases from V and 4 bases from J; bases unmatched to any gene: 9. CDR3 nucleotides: TGCGCCAGCAGCCAAGAACGTGGTAGCGGGGTTGCAGATACGCAGTATTTT. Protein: CASSQERGSGVADTQYF.

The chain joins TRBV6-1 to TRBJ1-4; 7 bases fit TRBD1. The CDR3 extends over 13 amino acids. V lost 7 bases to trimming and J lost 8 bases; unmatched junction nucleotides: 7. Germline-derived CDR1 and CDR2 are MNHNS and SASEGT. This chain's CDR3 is CASKDRSLEKLFF. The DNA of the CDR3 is TGTGCCAGCAAGGACAGGAGCTTAGAAAAACTGTTTTTT.

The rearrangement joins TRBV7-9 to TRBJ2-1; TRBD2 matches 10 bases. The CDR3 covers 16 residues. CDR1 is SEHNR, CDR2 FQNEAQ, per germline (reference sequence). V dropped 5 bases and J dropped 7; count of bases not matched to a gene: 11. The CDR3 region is CASSPRLAGDLNEQFF. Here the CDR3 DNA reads TGTGCCAGCAGCCCCAGACTAGCGGGTGATCTGAATGAGCAGTTCTTC. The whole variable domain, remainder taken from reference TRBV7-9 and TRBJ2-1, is DTGVSQNPRHKITKRGQNVTFRCDPISEHNRLYWYRQTLGQGPEFLTYFQNEAQLEKSRLLSDRFSAERPKGSFSTLEIQRTEQGDSAMYLCASSPRLAGDLNEQFFGPGTRLTVL.

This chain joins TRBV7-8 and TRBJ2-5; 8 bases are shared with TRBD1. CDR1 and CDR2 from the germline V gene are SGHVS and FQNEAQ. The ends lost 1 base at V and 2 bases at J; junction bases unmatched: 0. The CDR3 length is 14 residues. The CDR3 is CASSLGTGQETQYF. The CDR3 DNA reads TGTGCCAGCAGCTTAGGGACAGGGCAAGAGACCCAGTACTTC. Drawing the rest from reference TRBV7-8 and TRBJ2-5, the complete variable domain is GAGVSQSPRYKVAKRGQDVALRCDPISGHVSLFWYQQALGQGPEFLTYFQNEAQLDKSGLPSDRFFAERPEGSVSTLKIQRTQQEDSAVYLCASSLGTGQETQYFGPGTRLLVL.

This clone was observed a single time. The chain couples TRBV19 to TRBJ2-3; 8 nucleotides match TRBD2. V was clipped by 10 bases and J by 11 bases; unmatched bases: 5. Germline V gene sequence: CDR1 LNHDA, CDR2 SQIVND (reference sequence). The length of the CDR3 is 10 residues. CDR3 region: CATGLAEQYF. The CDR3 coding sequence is TGTGCCACTGGACTAGCCGAGCAGTATTTT.

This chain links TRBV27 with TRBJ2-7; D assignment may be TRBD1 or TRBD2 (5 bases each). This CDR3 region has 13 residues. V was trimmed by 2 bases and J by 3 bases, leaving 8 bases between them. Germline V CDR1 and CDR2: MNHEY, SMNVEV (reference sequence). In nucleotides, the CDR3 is TGTGCCAGCAGTTTAGGTGGGGGCTACGAGCAGTACGTC. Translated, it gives CASSLGGGYEQYV.

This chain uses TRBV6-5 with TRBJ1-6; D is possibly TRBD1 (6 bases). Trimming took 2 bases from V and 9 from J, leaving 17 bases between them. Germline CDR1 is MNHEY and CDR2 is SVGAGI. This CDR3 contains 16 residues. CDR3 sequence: CASSYSPGGGPSPLHF. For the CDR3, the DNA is TGTGCCAGCAGTTACAGCCCGGGCGGGGGCCCTTCACCCCTCCACTTT.

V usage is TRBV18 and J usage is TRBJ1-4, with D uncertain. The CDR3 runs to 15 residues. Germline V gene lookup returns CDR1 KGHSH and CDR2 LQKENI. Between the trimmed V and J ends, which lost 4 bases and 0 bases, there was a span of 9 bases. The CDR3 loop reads CASSLGVATNEKLFF. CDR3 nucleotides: TGTGCCAGCTCACTCGGGGTTGCAACTAATGAAAAACTGTTTTTT.

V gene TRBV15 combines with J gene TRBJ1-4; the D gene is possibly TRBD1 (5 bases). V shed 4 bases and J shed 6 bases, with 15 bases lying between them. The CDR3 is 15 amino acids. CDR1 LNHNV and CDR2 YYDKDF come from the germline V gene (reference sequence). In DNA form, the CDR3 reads TGTGCCACCAGCATCCCAGGGTTTAGGGATGAAAAACTGTTTTTT. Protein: CATSIPGFRDEKLFF.

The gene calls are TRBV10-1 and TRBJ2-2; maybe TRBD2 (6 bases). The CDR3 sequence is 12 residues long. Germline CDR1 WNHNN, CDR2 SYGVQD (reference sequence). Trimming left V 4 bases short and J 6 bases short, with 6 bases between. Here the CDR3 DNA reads TGCGCCAGCAGTGCGGGGGCCGGGGAGCTGTTTTTT. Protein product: CASSAGAGELFF.

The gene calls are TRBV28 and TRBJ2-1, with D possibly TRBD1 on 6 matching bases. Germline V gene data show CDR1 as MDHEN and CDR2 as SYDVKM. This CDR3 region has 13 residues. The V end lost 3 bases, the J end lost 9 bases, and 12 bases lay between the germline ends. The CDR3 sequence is CASSFQGYAEQFF. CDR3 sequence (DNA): TGTGCCAGCAGTTTTCAGGGGTACGCTGAGCAGTTCTTC.

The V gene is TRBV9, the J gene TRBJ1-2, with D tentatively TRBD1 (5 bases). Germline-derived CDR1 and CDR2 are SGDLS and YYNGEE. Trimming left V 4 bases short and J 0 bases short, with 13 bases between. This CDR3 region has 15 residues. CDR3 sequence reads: CASSNRDSANYGYTF. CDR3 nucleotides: TGTGCCAGCAGCAACCGGGACTCAGCTAACTATGGCTACACCTTC. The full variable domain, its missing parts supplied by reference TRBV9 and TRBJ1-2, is DSGVTQTPKHLITATGQRVTLRCSPRSGDLSVYWYQQSLDQGLQFLIQYYNGEERAKGNILERFSAQQFPDLHSELNLSSLELGDSALYFCASSNRDSANYGYTFGSGTRLTVV.

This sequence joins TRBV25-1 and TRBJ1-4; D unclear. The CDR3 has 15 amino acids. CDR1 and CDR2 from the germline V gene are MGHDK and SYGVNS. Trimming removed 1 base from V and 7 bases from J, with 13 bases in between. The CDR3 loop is CASSEFGVGSEKLFF. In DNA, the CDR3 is TGTGCCAGCAGTGAATTCGGGGTTGGGAGTGAAAAACTGTTTTTT.

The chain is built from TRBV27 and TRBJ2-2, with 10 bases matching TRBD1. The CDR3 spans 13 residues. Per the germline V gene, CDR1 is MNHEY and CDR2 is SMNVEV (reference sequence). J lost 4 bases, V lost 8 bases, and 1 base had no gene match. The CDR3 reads CASGDRGTGELFF. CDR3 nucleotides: TGTGCCAGCGGGGACAGGGGCACCGGGGAGCTGTTTTTT.

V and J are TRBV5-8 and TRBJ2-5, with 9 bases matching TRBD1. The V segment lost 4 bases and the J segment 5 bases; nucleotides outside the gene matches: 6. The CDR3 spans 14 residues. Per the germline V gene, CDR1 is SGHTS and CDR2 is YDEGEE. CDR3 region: CASSPRDRVETQYF. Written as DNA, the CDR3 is TGTGCCAGCAGCCCCCGGGACAGGGTTGAGACCCAGTACTTC.

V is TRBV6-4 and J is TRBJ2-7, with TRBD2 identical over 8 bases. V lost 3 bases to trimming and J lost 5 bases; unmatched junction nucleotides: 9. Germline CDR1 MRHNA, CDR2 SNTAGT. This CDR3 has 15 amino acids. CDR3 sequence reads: CASSELSGRSHEQYF. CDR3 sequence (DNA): TGTGCCAGCAGTGAGTTAAGCGGGAGATCCCACGAGCAGTACTTC.